This TCR beta chain was recovered during a study of blood T cells in healthy people across ages. Using a J-beta primer mix together with a sample-barcoded 5' primer, a second PCR was run for roughly 6 to 12 cycles. Each cDNA molecule, via a template-switch adaptor with 12 random nucleotides, was tagged. MiXCR, applied by TCRdb to the 5' RACE reads, yields one record per CDR3 protein. Of roughly 930,000 distinct CDR3 sequences in the sample, 45% to 50% were seen once. Sequenced: blood. The sequence derives from a man between 25 and 39 years old in good health.

The CDR3 coding sequence is TGTGCCACCAGTGACCCTGCAGCGAATGAGCAGTTCTTC. It codes for CATSDPAANEQFF. The chain recombines TRBV24-1 with TRBJ2-1; D unresolved. This CDR3 region has 13 residues. Looked up from germline, CDR1 is KGHDR and CDR2 is SFDVKD. The V gene lost 4 bases and the J gene lost 7 bases, with 10 bases spanning the gap.